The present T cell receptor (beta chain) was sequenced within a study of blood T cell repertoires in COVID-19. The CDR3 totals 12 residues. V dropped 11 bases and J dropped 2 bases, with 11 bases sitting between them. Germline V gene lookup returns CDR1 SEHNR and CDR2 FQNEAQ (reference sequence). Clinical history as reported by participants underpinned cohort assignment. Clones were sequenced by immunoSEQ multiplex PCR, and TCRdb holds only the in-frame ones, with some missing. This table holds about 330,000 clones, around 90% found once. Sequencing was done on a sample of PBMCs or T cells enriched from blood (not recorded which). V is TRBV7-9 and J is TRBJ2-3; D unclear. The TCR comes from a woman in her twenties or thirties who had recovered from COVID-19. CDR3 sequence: CAGAAVTDTQYF. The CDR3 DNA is TGTGCCGGCGCGGCTGTCACAGATACGCAGTATTTT. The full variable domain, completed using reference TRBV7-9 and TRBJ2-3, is DTGVSQNPRHKITKRGQNVTFRCDPISEHNRLYWYRQTLGQGPEFLTYFQNEAQLEKSRLLSDRFSAERPKGSFSTLEIQRTEQGDSAMYLCAGAAVTDTQYFGPGTRLTVL.